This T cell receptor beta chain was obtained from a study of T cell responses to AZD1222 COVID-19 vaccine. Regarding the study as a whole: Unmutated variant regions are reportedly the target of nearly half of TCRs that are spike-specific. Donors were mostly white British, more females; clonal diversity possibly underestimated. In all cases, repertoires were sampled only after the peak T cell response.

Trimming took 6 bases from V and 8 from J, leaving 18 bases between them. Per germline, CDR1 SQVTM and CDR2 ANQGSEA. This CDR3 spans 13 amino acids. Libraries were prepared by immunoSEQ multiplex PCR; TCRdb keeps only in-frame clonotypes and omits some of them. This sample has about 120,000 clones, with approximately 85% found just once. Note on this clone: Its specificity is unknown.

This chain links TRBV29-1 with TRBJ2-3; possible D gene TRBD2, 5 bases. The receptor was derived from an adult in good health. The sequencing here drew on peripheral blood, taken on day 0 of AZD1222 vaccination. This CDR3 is CSVEPAEAGTQYF. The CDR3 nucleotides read TGCAGCGTGGAACCGGCGGAGGCGGGTACGCAGTATTTT.